The source of this T cell receptor (beta chain) is a study of blood T cell repertoires in COVID-19. Per the original methods: Reference gene primers were amplified, and this amplification served to estimate nucleated cell counts. Produced via immunoSEQ multiplex PCR; TCRdb's table is partial and in-frame only. V and J calls and clone size are as listed in that table; D and trimming were resolved from the DNA. The data show 180,000 or so clones, more than 70% seen once. Per germline, CDR1 MNHEY and CDR2 SMNVEV (reference sequence). The CDR3 covers 15 residues. Trimming shortened V by 3 bases and J by 3 bases, and 12 bases separated the two germline ends. This clone was counted a few times.

Sample: peripheral blood. This TCR derives from a woman over 75 with active or convalescent COVID-19. The chain couples TRBV27 to TRBJ2-1, with D perhaps TRBD1 (6 bases). The CDR3 DNA reads as TGTGCCAGCAGTTTCCTGGGACAAGACTACAATGAGCAGTTCTTC. Its translation: CASSFLGQDYNEQFF.